One sample yielded the 18 T cell receptor beta chains listed below, sequenced in a study of cytomegalovirus exposure and HLA in healthy donors. In the PCR, 60 Vbeta and 13 Jbeta primers were used. This table comes from immunoSEQ multiplex PCR, and its TCRdb copy is limited to in-frame clones, with some not included. The sample contains some 190,000 clones, about four fifths of which appear only once. The specimen was PBMCs. The origin of the receptors is a man between 25 and 39 years old in good health and CMV-seropositive.

V gene TRBV11-3 combines with J gene TRBJ2-5, with a weak D call TRBD2 (6 bases). This CDR3 comprises 14 residues. Per germline, CDR1 SGHNT and CDR2 YENEEA. V gave up 5 bases and J gave up 5 bases, with 15 bases separating them. This CDR3 reads CASSPTTGGETQYF. For the CDR3, the DNA is TGTGCCAGCAGCCCCACCACAGGAGGGGAGACCCAGTACTTC.

This chain uses TRBV7-9 with TRBJ2-5; TRBD1 aligns across 8 bases. There are 15 residues in the CDR3. V was clipped by 5 bases and J by 5 bases; unmatched bases: 10. CDR1 is SEHNR and CDR2 is FQNEAQ in the germline V gene (reference sequence). Written as DNA, the CDR3 is TGTGCCAGCAGCCCCAGACAGGGGCCAGTGGAGACCCAGTACTTC. Translating gives CASSPRQGPVETQYF.

This clone was found once. The chain links TRBV10-3 to TRBJ1-2; the match to TRBD1 covers 9 bases. Germline V gene data show CDR1 as ENHRY and CDR2 as SYGVKD. V gave up 4 bases and J gave up 4 bases; unmatched junction bases: 10. CDR3 length equals 16 residues. This CDR3 is CAISGGTGTGSYGYTF. The CDR3 bases are TGTGCCATCAGTGGTGGGACAGGGACTGGGTCCTATGGCTACACCTTC.

The rearrangement joins TRBV13 to TRBJ1-4; D is ambiguous. V was cut by 3 bases and J by 0 bases, with 5 bases left in between. The CDR3 spans 14 residues. Germline values: CDR1 PRHDT, CDR2 FYEKMQ (reference sequence). CDR3 loop: CASSFQSTNEKLFF. For the CDR3, the DNA is TGTGCCAGCAGCTTCCAATCAACTAATGAAAAACTGTTTTTT.

This clone was seen more than once but under ten times. This chain uses TRBV10-3 with TRBJ1-4; 10 positions agree with TRBD1. The germline gives CDR1 ENHRY, CDR2 SYGVKD. This CDR3 has 15 residues. V trimming: 4 bases; J trimming: 8 bases; junction bases outside the gene matches: 7. In DNA form, the CDR3 reads TGTGCCATCAGTGTCGGGACAGGGGCTGCGGAAAAACTGTTTTTT. Amino acid sequence: CAISVGTGAAEKLFF.

This chain links TRBV4-2 with TRBJ1-6; TRBD1 matches 9 bases. The germline V gene encodes CDR1 LGHNA and CDR2 YNFKEQ. The junction had 8 bases not matched to a gene; V was cut back by 4 bases and J by 13 bases. The CDR3 totals 14 residues. The CDR3 sequence is CASSPRTGEWPLHF. For the CDR3, the DNA is TGTGCCAGCAGCCCGCGGACAGGGGAGTGGCCCCTCCACTTT.

This clone was counted a few times. The chain is built from TRBV5-4 and TRBJ2-2, with D maybe TRBD2 (6 bases). The CDR3 has 14 amino acids. Trimming took off 6 bases at V and 5 bases at J, with 14 bases between the two ends. Germline V gives CDR1 SGHNT, CDR2 YYREEE (reference sequence). The chain's CDR3 is CASTSEGRTGELFF. The CDR3 DNA reads as TGTGCCAGCACTTCGGAGGGGCGGACCGGGGAGCTGTTTTTT.

This clone was seen more than once but under ten times. This chain connects TRBV7-2 to TRBJ1-1, with 9 nucleotides matching TRBD1. The CDR3 is 15 amino acids. Germline trimming cut 6 bases from V and 4 bases from J; bases unmatched to any gene: 9. Germline values: CDR1 SGHTA, CDR2 FQGNSA. For the CDR3, the DNA is TGTGCCAGCAGTTATACGGGACAGGGTTCCACTGAAGCTTTCTTT. This gives the protein CASSYTGQGSTEAFF.

The chain employs TRBV30 and TRBJ1-5; TRBD1 agrees at 7 bases. The V and J ends lost 2 bases and 0 bases, in that order; junction bases with no gene match: 4. CDR3 length: 15 amino acids. Per the germline V gene, CDR1 is GTSNPN and CDR2 is SVGIG (reference sequence). In DNA form, the CDR3 reads TGTGCCTGGAGTTTATCAGGGGGTAGCAATCAGCCCCAGCATTTT. Translation gives CAWSLSGGSNQPQHF.

The V and J genes are TRBV7-9 and TRBJ2-7; a weak D match, TRBD1 (6 bases). Trimming pared 1 base from V and 6 bases from J, leaving 16 bases between. The CDR3 runs 15 residues. In germline, CDR1 is SEHNR, CDR2 FQNEAQ (reference sequence). This chain's CDR3 is CASSLGGDTYPEQYF. In DNA, the CDR3 is TGTGCCAGCAGCTTAGGAGGGGACACTTACCCCGAGCAGTACTTC.

The rearrangement links TRBV6-5 to TRBJ1-3, with a tentative D call TRBD1 (6 bases). V lost 2 bases and J lost 3, with 14 bases in between. This CDR3 has 16 amino acids. The germline gives CDR1 MNHEY, CDR2 SVGAGI. In DNA form, the CDR3 reads TGTGCCAGCAGTTACACAAGAACAGGGCTTGGAAACACCATATATTTT. This sequence encodes CASSYTRTGLGNTIYF.

This chain uses TRBV2 with TRBJ2-6, with a tentative D call TRBD1 (5 bases). Germline V CDR1 and CDR2: SNHLY, FYNNEI. This CDR3 is 16 amino acids long. The V end lost 6 bases, the J end lost 0 bases, and 12 bases lay between the germline ends. CDR3 DNA sequence: TGTGCCAGCAGCTGGGGCAGACACTCTGGGGCCAACGTCCTGACTTTC. Amino acid sequence: CASSWGRHSGANVLTF.

The chain joins TRBV14 to TRBJ1-2, with D tentatively TRBD1 (6 bases). The CDR3 is made up of 16 amino acids. The germline gives CDR1 SGHDN, CDR2 FVKESK. V was clipped by 0 bases and J by 4 bases, with 15 bases between them. The CDR3 nucleotides are TGTGCCAGCAGCCAAGAATCTAGAGGACAGCCCTATGGCTACACCTTC. It codes for CASSQESRGQPYGYTF.

This sequence joins TRBV29-1 and TRBJ1-1; 8 bases align to TRBD1. The trim removed 7 bases at V and 4 bases at J, leaving 5 bases unmatched. This CDR3 has 12 residues. Germline CDR1 SQVTM, CDR2 ANQGSEA. The CDR3 DNA reads TGCAGCGCTCAGGGGGCGGCCACTGAAGCTTTCTTT. Encoded protein: CSAQGAATEAFF.

This clone was recorded a few times. The chain carries TRBV19 and TRBJ2-7, with 8 bases matching TRBD2. Germline CDR1 reads LNHDA; CDR2 reads SQIVND (reference sequence). V was pared by 9 bases and J by 5 bases, with 12 bases of the junction left unmatched. The CDR3 loop spans 14 amino acids. As DNA, the CDR3 is TGTGCCAGATTGGGGGCGGGAGGTTGCCACGAGCAGTACTTC. As protein: CARLGAGGCHEQYF.

V is TRBV7-3 and J is TRBJ2-5; 7 bases are a match to TRBD1. V lost 8 bases to trimming and J lost 4 bases; unmatched junction nucleotides: 10. The CDR3 spans 14 residues. From germline, CDR1 is SGHTA and CDR2 FQGTGA. CDR3: CASGLTGLGETQYF. The CDR3 DNA reads as TGTGCCAGCGGGTTGACAGGGTTGGGAGAGACCCAGTACTTC.

This chain uses TRBV9 with TRBJ1-5; possible D gene TRBD1, 6 bases. Trimming left V 4 bases short and J 3 bases short, with 11 bases between. Germline CDR1 is SGDLS and CDR2 is YYNGEE. This CDR3 is built from 14 residues. CDR3 residues: CASSRGGANQPQHF. CDR3 sequence (DNA): TGTGCCAGCAGCCGCGGGGGGGCCAATCAGCCCCAGCATTTT.

This rearrangement joins TRBV7-2 to TRBJ2-1, with 14 bases that match TRBD2. Germline CDR1 is SGHTA and CDR2 is FQGNSA. This CDR3 contains 19 residues. The V and J ends lost 5 bases and 6 bases, in that order; junction bases with no gene match: 15. The CDR3 DNA reads TGTGCCAGCAGCCACAACTACCTTCGACTAGCGGGGGGGGGCAATGAGCAGTTCTTC. Protein sequence: CASSHNYLRLAGGGNEQFF.